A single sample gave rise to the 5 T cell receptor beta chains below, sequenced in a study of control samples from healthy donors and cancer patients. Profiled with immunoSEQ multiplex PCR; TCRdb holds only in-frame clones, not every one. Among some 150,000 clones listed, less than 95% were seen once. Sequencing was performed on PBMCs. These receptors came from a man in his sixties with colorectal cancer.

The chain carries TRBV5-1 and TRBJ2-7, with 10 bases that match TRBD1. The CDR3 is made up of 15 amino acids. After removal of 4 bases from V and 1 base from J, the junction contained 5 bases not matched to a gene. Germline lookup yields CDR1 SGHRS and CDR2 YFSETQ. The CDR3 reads CASSPGQGFSYEQYF. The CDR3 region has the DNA TGCGCCAGCAGCCCGGGACAGGGGTTTTCCTACGAGCAGTACTTC.

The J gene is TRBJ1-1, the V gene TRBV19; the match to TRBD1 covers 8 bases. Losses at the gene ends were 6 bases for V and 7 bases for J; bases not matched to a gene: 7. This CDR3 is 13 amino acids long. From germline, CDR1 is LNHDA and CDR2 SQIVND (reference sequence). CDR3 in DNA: TGTGCCAGTAGGGACAGGGTCGGGGATGAAGCTTTCTTT. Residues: CASRDRVGDEAFF.

In DNA form, the CDR3 reads TGCAGCGTTGAAGTACAGTCAGGGGGACAGGGTCCCTACGAGCAGTACTTC. Translating gives CSVEVQSGGQGPYEQYF. V gene TRBV29-1 combines with J gene TRBJ2-7, with 9 bases fitting TRBD1. The ends lost 1 base at V and 2 bases at J; junction bases unmatched: 12. There are 17 residues in the CDR3. Germline V CDR1 and CDR2: SQVTM, ANQGSEA.

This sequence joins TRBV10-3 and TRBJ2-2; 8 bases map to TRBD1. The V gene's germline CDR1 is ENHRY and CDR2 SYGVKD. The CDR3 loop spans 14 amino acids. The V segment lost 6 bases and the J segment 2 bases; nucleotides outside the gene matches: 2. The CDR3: CAIRGTGNTGELFF. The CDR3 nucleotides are TGTGCCATCAGGGGGACAGGCAACACCGGGGAGCTGTTTTTT.

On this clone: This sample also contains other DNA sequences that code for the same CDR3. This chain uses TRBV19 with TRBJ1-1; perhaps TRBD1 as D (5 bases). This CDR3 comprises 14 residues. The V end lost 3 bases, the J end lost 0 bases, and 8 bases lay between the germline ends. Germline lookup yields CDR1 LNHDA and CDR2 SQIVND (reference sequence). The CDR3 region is CASSIKGLNTEAFF. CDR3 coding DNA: TGTGCCAGTAGTATCAAGGGACTGAACACTGAAGCTTTCTTT.